What follows describes a single T cell receptor beta chain. Its antigen remains unidentified. A much larger clone sits a single nucleotide away, making a read error possible. The source of the sample is a study of tumor-infiltrating lymphocytes in primary liver carcinoma. The wider study: Patients were both men and women, whose ages ran from 30 to 69 years. Study observations and caveats: Reduced overlap was seen in tumor-adjacent and tumor-blood pairs versus tumor region pairs.

The study co-extracted DNA and RNA from about 21-30 mg of unsorted bulk tissue. Total RNA amounting to roughly 450 ng was the source from which TCR beta cDNA was made with a constant-region primer. ARM-PCR, slightly modified, supplied the TCR beta libraries through three nested multiplex PCR rounds. Investigators reported that the first two PCR rounds, at around 11 cycles each, used TRBV1-TRBV30 forward primers with a C-beta reverse primer. One entry per CDR3 protein, called by TCRdb with MiXCR from the multiplex PCR reads. The sample records about 60,000 distinct CDR3 sequences, approximately 74% being singletons. The V gene's germline CDR1 is SGHRS and CDR2 YFSETQ. CDR3 length: 14 residues.

The sample consisted of liver tumor tissue from sampling region 4. The subset: tumor region T4, right-lateral pole. This sequence joins TRBV5-1 and TRBJ2-7, with 7 bases identical to TRBD2. This clonotype was sampled from a middle-aged man with primary liver carcinoma and hepatitis B virus infection. This chain's CDR3 is CASSLGGGSHEQIF. CDR3 nucleotides: TGCGCCAGCAGCTTGGGGGGCGGGAGCCACGAGCAGATCTTC. Using reference TRBV5-1 and TRBJ2-7 for the parts outside the CDR3, the full variable domain is KAGVTQTPRYLIKTRGQQVTLSCSPISGHRSVSWYQQTPGQGLQFLFEYFSETQRNKGNFPGRFSGRQFSNSRSEMNVSTLELGDSALYLCASSLGGGSHEQIFGPGTRLTVT.